This TCR beta chain came from a study of tumor-infiltrating lymphocytes in primary liver carcinoma. Study information: Surgical resection served as treatment for the primary liver carcinoma of these patients.

Germline DNA was also extracted, and blood RNA derived from unsorted whole blood. Findings and caveats of the study: Paired tumor-adjacent and tumor-blood samples overlapped less than tumor region pairs did.

Making TCR beta cDNA involved around 510 ng total RNA and a constant-region primer. TCR beta libraries came from three nested multiplex PCR rounds using slightly modified ARM-PCR. TRBV1-TRBV30 forward primers and a C-beta reverse primer were used in the first two PCR rounds, which each ran for about 10 cycles. TCRdb ran MiXCR on the multiplex PCR reads and lists one entry per CDR3 protein. Among approximately 300,000 distinct CDR3 sequences listed, 55% to 65% were seen once. Looked up from germline, CDR1 is LGHNA and CDR2 is YSLEER. The CDR3 has 15 amino acids. As regards this clonotype: Antigen unknown. The junction does not match germline at one end; this may be a read error.

The chain uses TRBV4-3 and TRBJ2-1; 7 bases line up with TRBD2. The source material was peripheral blood. This clonotype originated in a man aged 40-55 years with primary liver carcinoma and hepatitis B virus infection. CDR3 residues: CTSSQGEGAPFRQFF. CDR3 DNA: TGCACCAGCAGCCAAGGGGAGGGAGCACCCTTCCGCCAGTTCTTC.